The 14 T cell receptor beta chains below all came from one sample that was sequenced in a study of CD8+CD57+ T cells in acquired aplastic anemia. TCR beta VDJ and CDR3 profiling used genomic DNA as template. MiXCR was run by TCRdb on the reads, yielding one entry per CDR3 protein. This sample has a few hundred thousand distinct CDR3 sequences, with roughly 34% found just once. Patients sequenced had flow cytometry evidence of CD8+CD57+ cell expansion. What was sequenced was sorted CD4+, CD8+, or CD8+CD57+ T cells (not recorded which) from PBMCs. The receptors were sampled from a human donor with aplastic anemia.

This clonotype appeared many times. DNA for the CDR3: TGCAGTGCTAGGCCCAGTAGCGGGAGCTACGAGCAGTACTTC. Residues: CSARPSSGSYEQYF. This sequence joins TRBV20-1 and TRBJ2-7, with TRBD2 matching over 9 bases. The CDR3 contains 14 residues. Germline values: CDR1 DFQATT, CDR2 SNEGSKA (reference sequence). The J segment lost 3 bases and the V segment lost 3 bases, leaving 6 bases of the junction unmatched.

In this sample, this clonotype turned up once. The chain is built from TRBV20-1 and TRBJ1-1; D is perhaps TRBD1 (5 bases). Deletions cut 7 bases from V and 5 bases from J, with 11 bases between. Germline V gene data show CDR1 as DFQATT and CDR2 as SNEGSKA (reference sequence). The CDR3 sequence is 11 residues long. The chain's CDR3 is CSDEGRTEAFF. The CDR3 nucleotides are TGCAGTGATGAGGGACGGACTGAAGCTTTCTTT.

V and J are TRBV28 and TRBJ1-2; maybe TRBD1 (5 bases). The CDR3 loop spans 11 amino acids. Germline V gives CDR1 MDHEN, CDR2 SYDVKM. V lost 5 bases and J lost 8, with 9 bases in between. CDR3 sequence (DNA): TGTGCCAGCAGTCCCCGGGGGGGCTACACCTTC. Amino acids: CASSPRGGYTF.

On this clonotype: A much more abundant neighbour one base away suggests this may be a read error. The CDR3 DNA sequence: TGTGCCAGCAGTGGGGGGATGGGGGCTGCAGATACGCAGTATTTT. This gives the protein CASSGGMGAADTQYF. The gene calls are TRBV2 and TRBJ2-3; possibly TRBD1 for D (6 bases). Looked up from germline, CDR1 is SNHLY and CDR2 is FYNNEI. The CDR3 length is 15 residues. V lost 4 bases to trimming and J lost 4 bases, with 15 bases between them.

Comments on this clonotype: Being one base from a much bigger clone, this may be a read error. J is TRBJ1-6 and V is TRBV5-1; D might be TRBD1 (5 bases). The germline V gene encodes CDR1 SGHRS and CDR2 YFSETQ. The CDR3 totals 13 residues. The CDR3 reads CASSYDSNSPPHF. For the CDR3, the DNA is TGCGCCAGCAGCTACGACAGTAATTCACCCCCCCACTTT.

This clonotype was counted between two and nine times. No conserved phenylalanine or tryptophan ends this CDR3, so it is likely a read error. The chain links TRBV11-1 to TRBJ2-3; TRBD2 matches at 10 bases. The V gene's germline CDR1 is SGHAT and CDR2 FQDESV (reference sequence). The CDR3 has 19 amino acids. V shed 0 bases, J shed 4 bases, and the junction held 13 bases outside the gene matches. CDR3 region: CASSLAFASGSVSSDTQYL. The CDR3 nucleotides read TGTGCCAGCAGCTTAGCTTTCGCTAGCGGGAGTGTCTCCTCAGATACGCAGTATCTT.

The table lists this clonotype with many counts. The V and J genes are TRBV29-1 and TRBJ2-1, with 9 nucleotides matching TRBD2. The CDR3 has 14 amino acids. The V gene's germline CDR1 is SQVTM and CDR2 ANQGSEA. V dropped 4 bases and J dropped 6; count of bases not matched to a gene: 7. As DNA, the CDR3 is TGCAGCGTTGCCCTAGCGGGATGGGGCAATGAGCAGTTCTTC. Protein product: CSVALAGWGNEQFF.

The chain's CDR3 is CSARGQGVGYGYTF. The CDR3 nucleotides are TGCAGTGCTAGGGGACAGGGCGTTGGCTATGGCTACACCTTC. The chain recombines TRBV20-1 with TRBJ1-2, with TRBD1 identical over 9 bases. The CDR3 contains 14 residues. V dropped 3 bases and J dropped 4; count of bases not matched to a gene: 6. Per the germline V gene, CDR1 is DFQATT and CDR2 is SNEGSKA (reference sequence).

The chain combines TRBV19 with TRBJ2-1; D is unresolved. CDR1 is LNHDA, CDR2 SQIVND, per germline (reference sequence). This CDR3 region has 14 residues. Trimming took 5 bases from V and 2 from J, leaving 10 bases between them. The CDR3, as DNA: TGTGCCAGTAGTCCCCTGGCCACCTACAATGAGCAGTTCTTC. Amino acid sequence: CASSPLATYNEQFF.

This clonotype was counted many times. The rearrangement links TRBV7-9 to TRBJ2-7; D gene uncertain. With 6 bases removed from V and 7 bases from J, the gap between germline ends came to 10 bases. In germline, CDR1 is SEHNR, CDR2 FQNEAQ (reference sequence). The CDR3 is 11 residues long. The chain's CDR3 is CASSFGLEQYF. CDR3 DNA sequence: TGTGCCAGCAGTTTCGGTTTAGAGCAGTACTTC.

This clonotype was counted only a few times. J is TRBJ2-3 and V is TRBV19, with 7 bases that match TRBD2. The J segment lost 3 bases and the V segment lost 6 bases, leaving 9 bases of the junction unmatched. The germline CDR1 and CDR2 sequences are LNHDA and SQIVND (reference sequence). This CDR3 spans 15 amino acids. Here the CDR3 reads CASSLGTIITDTQYF. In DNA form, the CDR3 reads TGTGCCAGTAGCCTAGGGACTATCATAACAGATACGCAGTATTTT.

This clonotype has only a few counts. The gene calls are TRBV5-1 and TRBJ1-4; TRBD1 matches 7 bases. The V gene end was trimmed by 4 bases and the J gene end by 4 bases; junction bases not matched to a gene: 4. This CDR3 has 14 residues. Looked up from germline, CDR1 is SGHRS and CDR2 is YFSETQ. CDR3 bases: TGCGCCAGCAGCAGGGACAGCCTTAATGAAAAACTGTTTTTT. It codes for CASSRDSLNEKLFF.

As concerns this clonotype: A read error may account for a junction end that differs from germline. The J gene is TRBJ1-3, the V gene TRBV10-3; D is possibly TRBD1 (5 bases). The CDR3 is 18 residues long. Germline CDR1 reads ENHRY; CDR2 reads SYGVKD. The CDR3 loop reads CASSSSRATFGEGNTIYF. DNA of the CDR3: TGTGCCAGCAGTTCCAGCAGGGCAACGTTCGGAGAAGGAAACACCATATATTTT.

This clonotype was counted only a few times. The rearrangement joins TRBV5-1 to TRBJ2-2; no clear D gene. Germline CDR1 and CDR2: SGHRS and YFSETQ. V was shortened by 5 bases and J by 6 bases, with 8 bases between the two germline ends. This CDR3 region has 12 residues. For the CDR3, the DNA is TGCGCCAGCAGACAGTCGTCCGGGGAGCTGTTTTTT. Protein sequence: CASRQSSGELFF.